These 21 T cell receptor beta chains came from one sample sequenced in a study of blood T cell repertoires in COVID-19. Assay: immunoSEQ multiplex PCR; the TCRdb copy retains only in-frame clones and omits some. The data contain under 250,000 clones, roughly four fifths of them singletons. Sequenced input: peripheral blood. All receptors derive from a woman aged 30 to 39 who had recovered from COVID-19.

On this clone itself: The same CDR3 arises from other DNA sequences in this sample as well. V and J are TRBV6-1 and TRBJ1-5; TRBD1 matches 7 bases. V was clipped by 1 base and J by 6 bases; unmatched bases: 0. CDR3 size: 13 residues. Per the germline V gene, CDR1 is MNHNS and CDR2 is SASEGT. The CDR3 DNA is TGTGCCAGCAGTGAAGACAGGGGTCAGCCCCAGCATTTT. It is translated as CASSEDRGQPQHF.

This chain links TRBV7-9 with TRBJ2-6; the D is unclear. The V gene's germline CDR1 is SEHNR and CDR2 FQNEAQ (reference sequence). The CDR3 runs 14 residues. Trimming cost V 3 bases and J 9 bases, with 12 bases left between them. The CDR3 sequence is CASSFPGRGNVLTF. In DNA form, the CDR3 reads TGTGCCAGCAGCTTCCCCGGTCGCGGCAACGTCCTGACTTTC.

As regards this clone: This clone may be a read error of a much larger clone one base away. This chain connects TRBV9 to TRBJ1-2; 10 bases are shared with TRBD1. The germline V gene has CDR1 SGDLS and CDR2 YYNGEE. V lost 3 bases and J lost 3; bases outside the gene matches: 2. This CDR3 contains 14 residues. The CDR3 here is CASSAGTGDYGYTF. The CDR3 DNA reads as TGTGCCAGCAGCGCCGGGACAGGGGACTATGGCTACACCTTC. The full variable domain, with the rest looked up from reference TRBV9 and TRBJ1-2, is DSGVTQTPKHLITATGQRVTLRCSPRSGDLSVYWYQQSLDQGLQFLIQYYNGEERAKGNILERFSAQQFPDLHSELNLSSLELGDSALYFCASSAGTGDYGYTFGSGTRLTVV.

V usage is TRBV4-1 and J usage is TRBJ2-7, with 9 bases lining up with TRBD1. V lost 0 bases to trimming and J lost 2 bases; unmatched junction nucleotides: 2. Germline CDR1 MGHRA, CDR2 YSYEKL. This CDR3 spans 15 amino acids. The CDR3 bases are TGCGCCAGCAGCCAAGATGGGGACAGGGCCTACGAGCAGTACTTC. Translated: CASSQDGDRAYEQYF.

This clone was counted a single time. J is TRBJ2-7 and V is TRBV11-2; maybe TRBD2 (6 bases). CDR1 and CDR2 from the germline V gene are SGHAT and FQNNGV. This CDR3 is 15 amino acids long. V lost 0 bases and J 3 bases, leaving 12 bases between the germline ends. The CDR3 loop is CASSLDLGGNYEQYF. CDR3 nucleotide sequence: TGTGCCAGCAGCTTAGATCTCGGAGGGAACTACGAGCAGTACTTC.

The CDR3 sequence: CASSEAGEGTGELFF. CDR3 DNA: TGCGCCAGCAGTGAAGCAGGGGAAGGCACCGGGGAGCTGTTTTTT. V usage is TRBV10-1 and J usage is TRBJ2-2; D is possibly TRBD1 (6 bases). The germline V and J ends were trimmed by 3 bases and 4 bases, with 12 bases remaining between them. Germline values: CDR1 WNHNN, CDR2 SYGVQD (reference sequence). This CDR3 contains 15 residues.

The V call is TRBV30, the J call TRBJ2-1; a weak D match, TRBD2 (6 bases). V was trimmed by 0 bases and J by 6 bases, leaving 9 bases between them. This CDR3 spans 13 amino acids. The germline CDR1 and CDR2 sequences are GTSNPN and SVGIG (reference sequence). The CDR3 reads CAWSVRRGNEQFF. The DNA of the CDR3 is TGTGCCTGGAGTGTACGGAGGGGCAATGAGCAGTTCTTC.

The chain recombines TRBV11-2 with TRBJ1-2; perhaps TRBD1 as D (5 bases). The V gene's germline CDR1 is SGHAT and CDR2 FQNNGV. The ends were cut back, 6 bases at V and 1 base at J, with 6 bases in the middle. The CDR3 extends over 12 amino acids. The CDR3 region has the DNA TGTGCCAGCAGTGACAGTAACTATGGCTACACCTTC. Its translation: CASSDSNYGYTF.

As DNA, the CDR3 is TGTGCCAGCAGCTCACCGGACAGGGGAGACGAGCAGTACTTC. Translating gives CASSSPDRGDEQYF. J is TRBJ2-7 and V is TRBV9; 9 bases match TRBD1. The length of the CDR3 is 14 residues. V lost 4 bases, J lost 5 bases, and 7 bases stayed unmatched. Germline V lookup: CDR1 SGDLS, CDR2 YYNGEE. The full variable domain, with the rest looked up from reference TRBV9 and TRBJ2-7, is DSGVTQTPKHLITATGQRVTLRCSPRSGDLSVYWYQQSLDQGLQFLIQYYNGEERAKGNILERFSAQQFPDLHSELNLSSLELGDSALYFCASSSPDRGDEQYFGPGTRLTVT.

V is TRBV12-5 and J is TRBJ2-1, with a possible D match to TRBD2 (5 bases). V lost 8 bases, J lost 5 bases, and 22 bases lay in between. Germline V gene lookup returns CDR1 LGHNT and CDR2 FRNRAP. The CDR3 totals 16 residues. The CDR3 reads CASHSPGRRTDNEQFF. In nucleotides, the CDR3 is TGTGCTAGTCATTCTCCGGGCCGAAGGACTGACAATGAGCAGTTCTTC. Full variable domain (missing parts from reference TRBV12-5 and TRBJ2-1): DARVTQTPRHKVTEMGQEVTMRCQPILGHNTVFWYRQTMMQGLELLAYFRNRAPLDDSGMPKDRFSAEMPDATLATLKIQPSEPRDSAVYFCASHSPGRRTDNEQFFGPGTRLTVL.

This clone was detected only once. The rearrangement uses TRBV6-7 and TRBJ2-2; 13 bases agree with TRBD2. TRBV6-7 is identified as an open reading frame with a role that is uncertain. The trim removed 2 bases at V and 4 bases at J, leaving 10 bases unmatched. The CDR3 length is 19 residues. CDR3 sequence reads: CASSYPPGLAGVTTGELFF. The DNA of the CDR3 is TGTGCCAGCAGTTACCCACCCGGACTAGCGGGAGTAACCACCGGGGAGCTGTTTTTT.

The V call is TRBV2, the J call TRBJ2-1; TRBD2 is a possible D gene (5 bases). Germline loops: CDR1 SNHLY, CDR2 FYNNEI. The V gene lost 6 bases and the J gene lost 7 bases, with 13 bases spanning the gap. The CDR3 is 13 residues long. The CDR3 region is CASRSSPGNEQFF. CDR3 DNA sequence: TGTGCCAGCAGATCTTCCCCGGGGAATGAGCAGTTCTTC.

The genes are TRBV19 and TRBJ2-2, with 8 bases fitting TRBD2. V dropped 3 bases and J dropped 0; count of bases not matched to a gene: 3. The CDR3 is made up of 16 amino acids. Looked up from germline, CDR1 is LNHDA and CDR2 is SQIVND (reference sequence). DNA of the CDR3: TGTGCCAGTAGTATGGCGGGGGGCGCGAACACCGGGGAGCTGTTTTTT. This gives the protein CASSMAGGANTGELFF.

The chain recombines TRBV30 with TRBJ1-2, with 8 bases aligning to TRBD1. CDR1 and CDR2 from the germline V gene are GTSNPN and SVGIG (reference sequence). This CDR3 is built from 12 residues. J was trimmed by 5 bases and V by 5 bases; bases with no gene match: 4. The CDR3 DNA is TGTGCCTGGGGCGGGACAGGATATGGCTACACCTTC. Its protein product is CAWGGTGYGYTF.

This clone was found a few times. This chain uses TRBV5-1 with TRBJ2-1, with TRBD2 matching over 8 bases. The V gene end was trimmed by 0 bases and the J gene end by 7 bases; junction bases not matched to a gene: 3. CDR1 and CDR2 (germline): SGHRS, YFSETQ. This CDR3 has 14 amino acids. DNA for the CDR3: TGCGCCAGCAGCTTGGGACCTAGCGGGAATGAGCAGTTCTTC. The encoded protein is CASSLGPSGNEQFF.

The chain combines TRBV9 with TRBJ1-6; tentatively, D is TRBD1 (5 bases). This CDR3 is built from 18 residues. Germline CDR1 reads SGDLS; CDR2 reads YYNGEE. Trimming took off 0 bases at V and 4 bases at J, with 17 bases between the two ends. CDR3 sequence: CASSVAQDSPSYNSPLHF. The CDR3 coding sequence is TGTGCCAGCAGCGTAGCTCAAGACAGCCCGTCGTATAATTCACCCCTCCACTTT.

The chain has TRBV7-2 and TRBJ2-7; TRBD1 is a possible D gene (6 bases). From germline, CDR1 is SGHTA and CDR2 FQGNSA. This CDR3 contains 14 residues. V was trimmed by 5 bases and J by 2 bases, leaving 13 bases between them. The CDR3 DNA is TGTGCCAGCAGCCCTACAGGGCAAGCCTACGAGCAGTACTTC. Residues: CASSPTGQAYEQYF.

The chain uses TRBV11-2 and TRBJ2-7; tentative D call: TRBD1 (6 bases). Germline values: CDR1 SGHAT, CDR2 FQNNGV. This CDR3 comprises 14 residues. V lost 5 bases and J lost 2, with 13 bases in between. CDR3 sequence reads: CASSPQGRPYEQYF. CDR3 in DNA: TGTGCCAGCAGCCCTCAGGGGCGCCCCTACGAGCAGTACTTC.

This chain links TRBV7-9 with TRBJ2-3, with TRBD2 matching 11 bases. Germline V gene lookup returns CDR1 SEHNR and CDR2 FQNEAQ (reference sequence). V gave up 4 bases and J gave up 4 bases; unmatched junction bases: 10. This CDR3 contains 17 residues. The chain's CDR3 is CASSSLTSGEGPDTQYF. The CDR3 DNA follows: TGTGCCAGCAGCTCCCTGACTAGCGGGGAGGGGCCAGATACGCAGTATTTT.

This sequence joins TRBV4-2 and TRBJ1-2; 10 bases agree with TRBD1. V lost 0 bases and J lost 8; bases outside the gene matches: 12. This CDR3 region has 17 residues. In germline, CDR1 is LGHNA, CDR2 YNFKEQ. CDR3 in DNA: TGTGCCAGCAGCCAAGAGTTCAGGACAGGGGGACCTTTGGGCTACACCTTC. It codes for CASSQEFRTGGPLGYTF.

CDR3 DNA sequence: TGCGCCAGCAGAGCGGGAAGTGAGACCCAGTACTTC. Amino acids: CASRAGSETQYF. The chain uses TRBV5-1 and TRBJ2-5; 7 nucleotides match TRBD2. Unmatched junction bases numbered 3, after V lost 5 bases and J lost 5 bases. The CDR3 contains 12 residues. Germline assignment: CDR1 SGHRS and CDR2 YFSETQ. Looking up the rest from reference TRBV5-1 and TRBJ2-5 gives the full variable domain: KAGVTQTPRYLIKTRGQQVTLSCSPISGHRSVSWYQQTPGQGLQFLFEYFSETQRNKGNFPGRFSGRQFSNSRSEMNVSTLELGDSALYLCASRAGSETQYFGPGTRLLVL.